These 20 T cell receptor beta chains were all obtained from the same sample, sequenced in a study of CD8 T cells in ankylosing spondylitis. Study-wide results and limits: A TCR beta motif of 7 to 9 highly homologous variants seemed to mark ankylosing spondylitis blood.

TCRdb processed the 5' RACE reads anew with MiXCR; each CDR3 protein has one entry. Counted here are a few hundred thousand distinct CDR3 sequences, 20% to 25% occurring once; the ten biggest clones make up about a sixth. Antigen specificity for these receptors is unknown. The specimen was blood, either unsorted or a sorted T cell fraction (not recorded which). These receptors were obtained from a male donor with ankylosing spondylitis.

This clonotype was detected a few times. The gene calls are TRBV5-1 and TRBJ2-5; the D is unclear. Trimming took off 1 base at V and 9 bases at J, with 16 bases between the two ends. Germline V CDR1 and CDR2: SGHRS, YFSETQ. This CDR3 comprises 14 residues. CDR3 sequence (DNA): TGCGCCAGCAGCTTGCGACGAGGAGTTTTGGCCCAGTACTTC. Translation: CASSLRRGVLAQYF.

This clonotype was seen more than once but under ten times. The rearrangement joins TRBV5-1 to TRBJ2-7; D is undetermined. The V gene lost 3 bases and the J gene lost 7 bases, with 14 bases spanning the gap. CDR1 is SGHRS, CDR2 YFSETQ, per germline. CDR3 size: 13 residues. The CDR3 sequence is CASSSTPPGEQYF. The DNA of the CDR3 is TGCGCCAGCAGCTCTACCCCCCCCGGTGAGCAGTACTTC.

This chain links TRBV5-1 with TRBJ2-1; TRBD1 matches at 7 bases. CDR1 is SGHRS, CDR2 YFSETQ, per germline. CDR3 length: 13 residues. Trimming at V came to 3 bases and at J to 6 bases, leaving 3 bases not matched to a gene. In nucleotides, the CDR3 is TGCGCCAGCAGCTCACAGGGGACCAATGAGCAGTTCTTC. Protein sequence: CASSSQGTNEQFF.

The chain combines TRBV12-3 or TRBV12-4 with TRBJ2-5, with TRBD2 matching 11 bases. The CDR3 is 18 amino acids. V dropped 3 bases and J dropped 4; count of bases not matched to a gene: 13. The CDR3 nucleotides are TGTGCCAGCAGTTTTTATAGTACTAGCGGGAGAGTTGGAGAGACCCAGTACTTC. Translating it yields CASSFYSTSGRVGETQYF.

The CDR3 DNA sequence: TGTGCCAGCAGACCCCCCCTGCGGGAATCCACTTACGAGCAGTACTTC. Translating gives CASRPPLRESTYEQYF. The V call is TRBV6-1, the J call TRBJ2-7, with a weak D call TRBD2 (6 bases). Germline V gives CDR1 MNHNS, CDR2 SASEGT. The CDR3 loop spans 16 amino acids. V lost 6 bases and J 4 bases, leaving 22 bases between the germline ends.

V usage is TRBV3-1 and J usage is TRBJ1-1, with a weak D call TRBD1 (5 bases). V was clipped by 0 bases and J by 1 base, with 12 bases between them. This CDR3 contains 16 residues. Germline V lookup: CDR1 LGHDT, CDR2 YNNKEL (reference sequence). Here the CDR3 DNA reads TGTGCCAGCAGCCAAGATTGGGGACGGACGAACACTGAAGCTTTCTTT. Translated, it gives CASSQDWGRTNTEAFF.

This clonotype was seen more than once but under ten times. Here the CDR3 DNA reads TGTGCCAGCAGTTACTCCCGACAGGGTGGCTACACCTTC. This codes for CASSYSRQGGYTF. The chain carries TRBV6-5 and TRBJ1-2; 7 nucleotides match TRBD1. Trimming cost V 0 bases and J 7 bases; bases outside gene matches: 2. CDR3 length: 13 amino acids. CDR1 is MNHEY, CDR2 SVGAGI, per germline.

This clonotype was observed once. This chain links TRBV14 with TRBJ2-7, with D unclear. Per germline, CDR1 SGHDN and CDR2 FVKESK. V shed 6 bases and J shed 3 bases, with 15 bases lying between them. This CDR3 contains 14 residues. The CDR3 is CASSQTRSHYEQYF. CDR3 in DNA: TGTGCCAGCAGTCAGACGAGGTCCCACTACGAGCAGTACTTC.

The J gene is TRBJ2-7, the V gene TRBV3-1; 9 bases fit TRBD1. The germline gives CDR1 LGHDT, CDR2 YNNKEL (reference sequence). The ends lost 4 bases at V and 1 base at J; junction bases unmatched: 5. The CDR3 has 15 amino acids. CDR3 residues: CASSRMGQGSYEQYF. The CDR3 coding sequence is TGTGCCAGCAGCCGAATGGGACAGGGTTCCTACGAGCAGTACTTC.

The chain combines TRBV5-1 with TRBJ2-1, with 7 positions matching TRBD1. Trimming at V came to 0 bases and at J to 3 bases, leaving 9 bases not matched to a gene. CDR1 is SGHRS and CDR2 is YFSETQ in the germline V gene. The CDR3 spans 17 residues. The CDR3 nucleotides read TGCGCCAGCAGCTTGGGGGATAACAGGGGCAGCTACAATGAGCAGTTCTTC. It codes for CASSLGDNRGSYNEQFF.

The rearrangement joins TRBV5-1 to TRBJ2-1; D possibly uses TRBD1 or TRBD2 (5 bases each). Germline values: CDR1 SGHRS, CDR2 YFSETQ. V lost 9 bases to trimming and J lost 0 bases, with 13 bases between them. There are 14 residues in the CDR3. CDR3 protein: CATTAGGSYNEQFF. The CDR3 DNA reads as TGCGCCACAACGGCTGGGGGCTCCTACAATGAGCAGTTCTTC.

The chain combines TRBV7-3 with TRBJ2-1, with 7 nucleotides matching TRBD2. CDR3 length: 16 residues. The ends lost 4 bases at V and 5 bases at J; junction bases unmatched: 11. CDR1 is SGHTA and CDR2 is FQGTGA in the germline V gene. DNA of the CDR3: TGTGCCAGCAGCTCCGCTGGGGCGGGAGTCCACAATGAGCAGTTCTTC. Its translation: CASSSAGAGVHNEQFF.

Many counts were recorded for this clonotype. The rearrangement uses TRBV11-2 and TRBJ1-1; D remains ambiguous. From germline, CDR1 is SGHAT and CDR2 FQNNGV. The CDR3 totals 12 residues. V lost 0 bases and J lost 8, with 7 bases in between. CDR3 in DNA: TGTGCCAGCAGCTTAGAACAGAGAGAAGCTTTCTTT. As protein: CASSLEQREAFF.

This clonotype was picked up a small number of times. This chain connects TRBV5-1 to TRBJ2-3; 7 bases agree with TRBD2. V trimming: 0 bases; J trimming: 0 bases; junction bases outside the gene matches: 7. Germline loops: CDR1 SGHRS, CDR2 YFSETQ. This CDR3 has 17 amino acids. CDR3 loop: CASSLAVGGGSTDTQYF. The CDR3 DNA reads TGCGCCAGCAGCTTGGCGGTCGGCGGGGGTAGCACAGATACGCAGTATTTT.

This clonotype was seen a few times. The chain links TRBV4-3 to TRBJ1-1, with a possible D match to TRBD1 (5 bases). V lost 0 bases and J lost 1, with 6 bases in between. The CDR3 sequence is 14 residues long. Germline loops: CDR1 LGHNA, CDR2 YSLEER. The CDR3 is CASSQDRANTEAFF. The CDR3 bases are TGCGCCAGCAGCCAAGACAGGGCGAACACTGAAGCTTTCTTT.

There are a few counts of this clonotype. The chain employs TRBV5-1 and TRBJ1-2, with TRBD1 identical over 7 bases. This CDR3 spans 13 amino acids. Looked up from germline, CDR1 is SGHRS and CDR2 is YFSETQ. Trimming at V came to 4 bases and at J to 8 bases, leaving 8 bases not matched to a gene. The CDR3 loop is CASSPRQGLGYTF. CDR3 DNA: TGCGCCAGCAGCCCAAGACAGGGCCTAGGCTACACCTTC. Using reference TRBV5-1 and TRBJ1-2 for the parts outside the CDR3, the full variable domain is KAGVTQTPRYLIKTRGQQVTLSCSPISGHRSVSWYQQTPGQGLQFLFEYFSETQRNKGNFPGRFSGRQFSNSRSEMNVSTLELGDSALYLCASSPRQGLGYTFGSGTRLTVV.

This rearrangement joins TRBV18 to TRBJ1-1; the D gene is possibly TRBD1 (5 bases). Germline lookup yields CDR1 KGHSH and CDR2 LQKENI. V was clipped by 3 bases and J by 1 base, with 15 bases between them. The CDR3 loop spans 16 amino acids. The CDR3 reads CASSPFLGRSNTEAFF. The CDR3 DNA is TGTGCCAGCTCACCGTTCCTGGGACGGTCGAACACTGAAGCTTTCTTT. The whole variable domain, remainder taken from reference TRBV18 and TRBJ1-1, is NAGVMQNPRHLVRRRGQEARLRCSPMKGHSHVYWYRQLPEEGLKFMVYLQKENIIDESGMPKERFSAEFPKEGPSILRIQQVVRGDSAAYFCASSPFLGRSNTEAFFGQGTRLTVV.

The DNA of the CDR3 is TGTGCCAGCAGCTTAAGGCACCAGGGTCCTGAAGCTTTCTTT. The encoded protein is CASSLRHQGPEAFF. V and J are TRBV7-3 and TRBJ1-1; perhaps TRBD1 as D (5 bases). V lost 1 base and J lost 6, with 12 bases in between. The CDR3 is 14 residues long. Germline V gene sequence: CDR1 SGHTA, CDR2 FQGTGA.

J is TRBJ2-2 and V is TRBV3-1; D unresolved. Germline CDR1 and CDR2: LGHDT and YNNKEL (reference sequence). With 2 bases removed from V and 7 bases from J, the gap between germline ends came to 11 bases. The CDR3 consists of 14 residues. The CDR3 spells CASSQRSFRGELFF. The CDR3 DNA reads TGTGCCAGCAGCCAAAGGTCGTTCCGCGGGGAGCTGTTTTTT.

This clonotype turned up a few times. The CDR3 DNA sequence: TGCGCCAGCAGGGGGGACAGCCCAGCCTACAATGAGCAGTTCTTC. Encoded protein: CASRGDSPAYNEQFF. The genes are TRBV5-1 and TRBJ2-1; 7 bases map to TRBD1. The CDR3 has 15 amino acids. Trimming cost V 5 bases and J 2 bases; bases outside gene matches: 7. Per the germline V gene, CDR1 is SGHRS and CDR2 is YFSETQ.